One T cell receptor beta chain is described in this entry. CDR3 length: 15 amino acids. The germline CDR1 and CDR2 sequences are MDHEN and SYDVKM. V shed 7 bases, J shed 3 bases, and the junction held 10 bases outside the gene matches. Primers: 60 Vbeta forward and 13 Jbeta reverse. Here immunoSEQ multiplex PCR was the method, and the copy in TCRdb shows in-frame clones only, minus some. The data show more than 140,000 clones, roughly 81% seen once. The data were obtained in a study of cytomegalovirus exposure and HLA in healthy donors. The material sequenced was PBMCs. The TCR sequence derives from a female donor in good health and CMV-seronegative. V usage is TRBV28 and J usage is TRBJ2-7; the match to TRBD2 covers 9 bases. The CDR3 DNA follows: TGTGCCAGCAAAACTGTGACTAGCGGAATCTACGAGCAGTACTTC. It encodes CASKTVTSGIYEQYF.